In this sample, the clone carrying this T cell receptor (beta chain) turned up once. Its antigen is still unknown. Primers for the PCR totalled 60 Vbeta and 13 Jbeta. Sequencing was performed with immunoSEQ multiplex PCR; in TCRdb, only in-frame clones are kept and a portion is missing. The table lists tens of thousands of clones, under 85% of them singletons. This CDR3 has 13 amino acids. The V gene's germline CDR1 is MNHEY and CDR2 SVGAGI. Trimming at V came to 8 bases and at J to 8 bases, leaving 5 bases not matched to a gene. The record originates from a study of cytomegalovirus exposure and HLA in healthy donors. Across the study: Genotyping of 300 to 450 donors showed that about 84% belonged to the Caucasian-associated ancestry cluster. Study-wide results and caveats: In an earlier analysis, about 87% or about 30%: the productive usage of most TCR beta V segments. Reports described diagnosis of cytomegalovirus status by the classifier as highly specific and sensitive. In a later analysis, an Asian-associated ancestry cluster reportedly showed fewer N-insertions than the roughly 650-donor mean.

V and J are TRBV6-5 and TRBJ2-1, with TRBD1 matching 11 bases. The sample comprised PBMCs. The clonotype comes from a male donor in good health and CMV-seronegative. DNA for the CDR3: TGTGCCAGCGGGCGGACAGGGGGCCATGAGCAGTTCTTC. Translated, it gives CASGRTGGHEQFF.